Below, 32 T cell receptor beta chains from the same sample are listed, as sequenced in a study of blood T cell repertoires in COVID-19 (dated by TCRdb to 2019 to 2021). Library generation was performed with the immunoSEQ multiplex PCR assay. The table comes from immuneACCESS by way of TCRdb, which keeps in-frame sequences with V and J called. Part of the clones is missing from these tables; in studies checked, under half for an unresolved V gene and the rest for unknown reasons. The sample table records just over 300,000 clones; over 75% of these occur just once. The ten largest clonotypes hold less than 4.5% of the sample. Material: PBMCs or T cells enriched from blood (not recorded which). The receptors shown here come from a man aged 30 to 39 who had recovered from COVID-19.

The count of this clone is one. CDR3 sequence: CASAAKGGSYGYTF. The CDR3 DNA sequence: TGTGCCAGCGCGGCGAAGGGGGGGTCCTATGGCTACACCTTC. This rearrangement joins TRBV25-1 to TRBJ1-2; perhaps TRBD1 as D (6 bases). This CDR3 is built from 14 residues. The germline V gene encodes CDR1 MGHDK and CDR2 SYGVNS. V was trimmed by 8 bases and J by 4 bases, leaving 17 bases between them.

The CDR3 is CAWSMGGDTEAFF. DNA for the CDR3: TGTGCCTGGAGTATGGGGGGGGACACTGAAGCTTTCTTT. The chain links TRBV30 to TRBJ1-1; D perhaps matches TRBD1 (5 bases). Germline CDR1 reads GTSNPN; CDR2 reads SVGIG (reference sequence). V was cut by 2 bases and J by 3 bases, with 10 bases left in between. The CDR3 covers 13 residues.

In nucleotides, the CDR3 is TGTGCCAGCAGCTTGAGGGGCGGGGAGCAACTGTTTTTT. This gives the protein CASSLRGGEQLFF. The chain combines TRBV5-6 with TRBJ1-4, with D perhaps TRBD1 (5 bases). Trimming removed 1 base at V and 12 bases at J, with 13 bases between. Germline CDR1 reads SGHDT; CDR2 reads YYEEEE. The CDR3 contains 13 residues.

The chain joins TRBV4-2 to TRBJ2-3; TRBD2 aligns across 8 bases. V gave up 1 base and J gave up 1 base; unmatched junction bases: 4. Germline CDR1 and CDR2: LGHNA and YNFKEQ. The CDR3 is made up of 16 amino acids. CDR3 nucleotides: TGTGCCAGCAGCCAAGCATTCGGGGGGGGCACAGATACGCAGTATTTT. Amino acid sequence: CASSQAFGGGTDTQYF.

The J gene is TRBJ2-7, the V gene TRBV27; weak D call: TRBD1 (6 bases). The CDR3 totals 13 residues. Germline values: CDR1 MNHEY, CDR2 SMNVEV (reference sequence). Trimming took off 8 bases at V and 1 base at J, with 12 bases between the two ends. The CDR3 sequence: CASGPGQSYEQYF. The DNA of the CDR3 is TGTGCCAGCGGCCCCGGACAGTCCTACGAGCAGTACTTC.

V gene TRBV19 combines with J gene TRBJ1-5; D gene unclear. The ends were cut back, 5 bases at V and 1 base at J, with 15 bases in the middle. The CDR3 totals 16 residues. The germline CDR1 and CDR2 sequences are LNHDA and SQIVND (reference sequence). CDR3 sequence (DNA): TGTGCCAGTAGTCTTTACTCAGCGAGGAGCAATCAGCCCCAGCATTTT. Encoded protein: CASSLYSARSNQPQHF.

About this clone itself: The sample carries other DNA sequences with the same CDR3. The chain joins TRBV5-4 to TRBJ1-1; 9 bases agree with TRBD1. V shed 3 bases, J shed 5 bases, and the junction held 8 bases outside the gene matches. The V gene's germline CDR1 is SGHNT and CDR2 YYREEE (reference sequence). The CDR3 loop spans 15 amino acids. CDR3 sequence: CASSSGDRGYTEAFF. The CDR3 nucleotides read TGTGCCAGCAGCTCGGGAGACAGGGGGTATACTGAAGCTTTCTTT.

The chain is built from TRBV9 and TRBJ2-2; 14 bases line up with TRBD2. The CDR3 covers 16 residues. CDR1 SGDLS and CDR2 YYNGEE come from the germline V gene. After removal of 3 bases from V and 7 bases from J, the junction contained 5 bases not matched to a gene. Written as DNA, the CDR3 is TGTGCCAGCAGCGGACTAGCGGGGGGGCGTATCGGGGAGCTGTTTTTT. This sequence encodes CASSGLAGGRIGELFF.

This chain connects TRBV30 to TRBJ2-7, with 10 bases fitting TRBD1. The CDR3 totals 15 residues. The junction had 7 bases not matched to a gene; V was cut back by 3 bases and J by 2 bases. Germline CDR1 is GTSNPN and CDR2 is SVGIG (reference sequence). CDR3 bases: TGTGCCTGGAGGGAACAGACAGGGGGCGCCTACGAGCAGTACTTC. Its translation is CAWREQTGGAYEQYF.

The chain carries TRBV6-5 and TRBJ2-3; 9 bases align to TRBD1. V was pared by 4 bases and J by 2 bases, with 4 bases of the junction left unmatched. The length of the CDR3 is 15 residues. The germline V gene encodes CDR1 MNHEY and CDR2 SVGAGI. In DNA form, the CDR3 reads TGTGCCAGCAGTTCATGGACAGGGGACACAGATACGCAGTATTTT. Translating gives CASSSWTGDTDTQYF.

The rearrangement links TRBV6-5 to TRBJ1-1, with no clear D. Germline lookup yields CDR1 MNHEY and CDR2 SVGAGI. The CDR3 is made up of 14 amino acids. V was trimmed by 4 bases and J by 2 bases, leaving 11 bases between them. CDR3 protein: CASSSGSTNTEAFF. The CDR3 DNA sequence: TGTGCCAGCAGTTCCGGGTCGACTAACACTGAAGCTTTCTTT.

This clone was found a few times. The chain employs TRBV5-6 and TRBJ1-1; D gene ambiguous. CDR1 is SGHDT and CDR2 is YYEEEE in the germline V gene. Between the trimmed V and J ends, which lost 1 base and 12 bases, there was a span of 13 bases. This CDR3 is built from 12 residues. CDR3 nucleotides: TGTGCCAGCAGCTTGCGGACTCGCAAGACTTTCTTT. It specifies CASSLRTRKTFF.

The chain recombines TRBV18 with TRBJ2-7; 7 nucleotides match TRBD1. Germline V gives CDR1 KGHSH, CDR2 LQKENI. The CDR3 extends over 13 amino acids. Trimming cost V 4 bases and J 6 bases; bases outside gene matches: 6. The CDR3 protein is CASSQGQISEQYF. CDR3 DNA: TGTGCCAGCTCACAGGGACAGATTTCCGAGCAGTACTTC.

The V gene is TRBV27, the J gene TRBJ2-5; possibly TRBD2 for D (7 bases). The CDR3 is 14 amino acids. V was shortened by 7 bases and J by 0 bases, with 12 bases between the two germline ends. Germline V gene data show CDR1 as MNHEY and CDR2 as SMNVEV (reference sequence). In nucleotides, the CDR3 is TGTGCCAGCAATAGGGGGGGGCACCAAGAGACCCAGTACTTC. Protein: CASNRGGHQETQYF.

This rearrangement joins TRBV6-5 to TRBJ2-1, with 7 bases matching TRBD2. The V gene end was trimmed by 4 bases and the J gene end by 1 base; junction bases not matched to a gene: 7. The length of the CDR3 is 16 residues. Per germline, CDR1 MNHEY and CDR2 SVGAGI. The CDR3 nucleotides read TGTGCCAGCAGTTCCGCCCGGGACTATTCCTACAATGAGCAGTTCTTC. It translates to CASSSARDYSYNEQFF.

V gene TRBV9 combines with J gene TRBJ1-5; D unresolved. CDR1 SGDLS and CDR2 YYNGEE come from the germline V gene. There are 16 residues in the CDR3. Trimming took off 0 bases at V and 0 bases at J, with 10 bases between the two ends. The CDR3 region has the DNA TGTGCCAGCAGCGTAGAGGAGGCTTATAGCAATCAGCCCCAGCATTTT. Its protein is CASSVEEAYSNQPQHF.

The chain is built from TRBV30 and TRBJ1-1; D is uncertain. This CDR3 is built from 15 residues. V gave up 0 bases and J gave up 4 bases, with 15 bases separating them. The V gene's germline CDR1 is GTSNPN and CDR2 SVGIG (reference sequence). CDR3 DNA: TGTGCCTGGAGTGTACTTATACGCCGGGGCACTGAAGCTTTCTTT. Translated: CAWSVLIRRGTEAFF.

CDR3 in amino acids: CSVAGTSGIGGLNEQFF. CDR3 DNA: TGCAGCGTGGCCGGGACTAGCGGGATCGGGGGCTTGAATGAGCAGTTCTTC. The genes are TRBV29-1 and TRBJ2-1; the match to TRBD2 covers 13 bases. CDR3 length: 17 residues. Trimming took 6 bases from V and 7 from J; bases not matched to a gene: 15. Germline V lookup: CDR1 SQVTM, CDR2 ANQGSEA.

The chain uses TRBV5-1 and TRBJ1-1; maybe TRBD1 (5 bases). CDR3 size: 14 residues. Trimming cost V 6 bases and J 1 base, with 13 bases left between them. Germline CDR1 SGHRS, CDR2 YFSETQ. CDR3 region: CASTYQGTNTEAFF. CDR3 nucleotide sequence: TGCGCCAGCACCTACCAGGGTACGAACACTGAAGCTTTCTTT.

The rearrangement joins TRBV20-1 to TRBJ2-2, with D possibly being TRBD1 (5 bases). This CDR3 spans 14 amino acids. Trimming removed 3 bases at V and 7 bases at J, with 15 bases between. Germline V gives CDR1 DFQATT, CDR2 SNEGSKA (reference sequence). CDR3 in amino acids: CSASILQVGGELFF. DNA for the CDR3: TGCAGTGCTAGTATCCTACAGGTTGGCGGGGAGCTGTTTTTT.

This chain joins TRBV2 and TRBJ2-2, with 12 bases lining up with TRBD2. After removal of 4 bases from V and 5 bases from J, the junction contained 2 bases not matched to a gene. Germline CDR1 SNHLY, CDR2 FYNNEI. This CDR3 comprises 15 residues. CDR3 sequence reads: CASSGLAGATGELFF. The CDR3 nucleotides are TGTGCCAGCAGTGGACTAGCGGGAGCTACCGGGGAGCTGTTTTTT.

This clone has more than one count but fewer than ten. The chain has TRBV2 and TRBJ1-2; 9 nucleotides agree with TRBD1. Germline loops: CDR1 SNHLY, CDR2 FYNNEI. Trimming took 5 bases from V and 2 from J; bases not matched to a gene: 3. This CDR3 has 14 residues. CDR3 amino acids: CASSPGQGNYGYTF. The CDR3 DNA reads as TGTGCCAGCAGTCCCGGACAGGGGAACTATGGCTACACCTTC.

This clone has just one count. J is TRBJ1-6 and V is TRBV9; D uncertain. CDR1 and CDR2 (germline): SGDLS, YYNGEE. The V gene lost 0 bases and the J gene lost 0 bases, with 13 bases spanning the gap. The CDR3 consists of 18 residues. The DNA for the CDR3 is TGTGCCAGCAGCGTAGGAGGATCTGGGAGCTCCTATAATTCACCCCTCCACTTT. Translation: CASSVGGSGSSYNSPLHF. Complete variable domain (other parts from reference TRBV9 and TRBJ1-6): DSGVTQTPKHLITATGQRVTLRCSPRSGDLSVYWYQQSLDQGLQFLIQYYNGEERAKGNILERFSAQQFPDLHSELNLSSLELGDSALYFCASSVGGSGSSYNSPLHFGNGTRLTVT.

The chain joins TRBV29-1 to TRBJ2-7; 7 bases line up with TRBD1. The trim removed 4 bases at V and 2 bases at J, leaving 11 bases unmatched. The CDR3 spans 15 residues. From germline, CDR1 is SQVTM and CDR2 ANQGSEA. DNA of the CDR3: TGCAGCGTTGCCTTGGGACAGCCGTGGGCCTACGAGCAGTACTTC. Protein: CSVALGQPWAYEQYF.

CDR3 DNA: TGCGCCAGCAGCTTACAGGGAGGGCAGCCCCAGCATTTT. Amino acids: CASSLQGGQPQHF. The rearrangement uses TRBV10-2 and TRBJ1-5; tentatively, D is TRBD1 (6 bases). The CDR3 has 13 amino acids. Germline V CDR1 and CDR2: WSHSY, SAAADI. Trimming took 6 bases from V and 7 from J, leaving 13 bases between them.

The gene calls are TRBV11-2 and TRBJ2-7; 11 nucleotides match TRBD2. This CDR3 spans 15 amino acids. The germline V gene encodes CDR1 SGHAT and CDR2 FQNNGV. V was clipped by 1 base and J by 3 bases; unmatched bases: 2. This CDR3 is CASSLAGTSGYEQYF. DNA of the CDR3: TGTGCCAGCAGCTTAGCAGGGACTAGCGGCTACGAGCAGTACTTC.

Only a few counts were recorded for this clone. This chain connects TRBV5-4 to TRBJ2-2; 7 nucleotides agree with TRBD1. The germline V gene has CDR1 SGHNT and CDR2 YYREEE (reference sequence). This CDR3 has 15 residues. Trimming cost V 4 bases and J 7 bases; bases outside gene matches: 10. The CDR3 is CASSAVGQVGGELFF. The CDR3 DNA follows: TGTGCCAGCAGCGCCGTAGGACAGGTGGGCGGGGAGCTGTTTTTT.

The chain couples TRBV9 to TRBJ1-1; the D is unclear. Germline lookup yields CDR1 SGDLS and CDR2 YYNGEE. V was clipped by 2 bases and J by 7 bases, with 18 bases between them. The CDR3 length is 15 residues. The chain's CDR3 is CASSVSETAIHEAFF. DNA of the CDR3: TGTGCCAGCAGCGTTTCGGAGACGGCCATCCATGAAGCTTTCTTT. Full variable domain (rest looked up from reference TRBV9 and TRBJ1-1): DSGVTQTPKHLITATGQRVTLRCSPRSGDLSVYWYQQSLDQGLQFLIQYYNGEERAKGNILERFSAQQFPDLHSELNLSSLELGDSALYFCASSVSETAIHEAFFGQGTRLTVV.

The V gene is TRBV24-1, the J gene TRBJ2-1; 11 nucleotides align to TRBD2. CDR1 and CDR2 from the germline V gene are KGHDR and SFDVKD. The CDR3 totals 16 residues. V was clipped by 3 bases and J by 2 bases; unmatched bases: 2. CDR3 bases: TGTGCCACCAGTGATGTTAGCGGGAGGGCCTACAATGAGCAGTTCTTC. Encoded protein: CATSDVSGRAYNEQFF.

The V gene is TRBV10-1, the J gene TRBJ2-5; TRBD2 might be the D (5 bases). CDR3 size: 14 residues. Germline V gives CDR1 WNHNN, CDR2 SYGVQD (reference sequence). V was cut by 3 bases and J by 5 bases, with 13 bases left in between. The CDR3 bases are TGCGCCAGCAGTGATTTCGGGGTCGGGGAGACCCAGTACTTC. This gives the protein CASSDFGVGETQYF.

The chain employs TRBV12-3 or TRBV12-4 and TRBJ2-2; tentative D call: TRBD2 (5 bases). The CDR3 consists of 13 residues. The ends were cut back, 4 bases at V and 6 bases at J, with 9 bases in the middle. The CDR3 loop is CASSSWGAGELFF. The CDR3 bases are TGTGCCAGCAGTTCTTGGGGAGCCGGGGAGCTGTTTTTT.

This chain connects TRBV6-4 to TRBJ1-1; TRBD1 agrees at 9 bases. This CDR3 is 14 amino acids long. Germline V lookup: CDR1 MRHNA, CDR2 SNTAGT. J was trimmed by 4 bases and V by 2 bases; bases with no gene match: 2. This chain's CDR3 is CASSDRDRATEAFF. The CDR3 DNA follows: TGTGCCAGCAGTGACAGGGACAGGGCCACTGAAGCTTTCTTT.